This entry is about one T cell receptor beta chain. Its antigen remains unidentified. The data originate from a study of CXCR3-negative and CXCR3-positive naive CD8 T cells. Study-wide findings and caveats: For CXCR3-positive naive cells, TRB CDR3s were more hydrophobic than those of CXCR3-negative naive cells. Comparably high diversity marked both naive subsets, whereas memory CD8+ cells had much lower diversity.

The CDR3 totals 15 residues. The germline CDR1 and CDR2 sequences are MGHDK and SYGVNS. The TRB cDNA libraries were prepared by 5' RACE with UMI labels. One entry per CDR3 protein, without DNA, is what TCRdb gives after re-calling the 5' RACE reads. This sample's table reports about 130,000 distinct CDR3 sequences. The V and J genes are TRBV25-1 and TRBJ2-1; TCRdb gives TRBD1 as the D gene, but with no DNA this cannot be confirmed. Source material: naive CXCR3+ CD8+ T cells from blood. Described subset: CD45RO-CCR7+CD27+CD95- naive CD8+ T cells expressing CXCR3 (TNR3+). This receptor was obtained from a human donor in good health. Some clones in this sample may be carry-over from other donors' samples. CDR3 sequence reads: CASSGSGYTYNEQFF. Variable domain in full (rest from reference TRBV25-1 and TRBJ2-1): EADIYQTPRYLVIGTGKKITLECSQTMGHDKMYWYQQDPGMELHLIHYSYGVNSTEKGDLSSESTVSRIRTEHFPLTLESARPSHTSQYLCASSGSGYTYNEQFFGPGTRLTVL.